This T cell receptor (beta chain) was observed in a study of tissue T cells after allogeneic stem cell transplantation (dated by TCRdb to between 2021 and 2024). The study in broad terms: The study profiled TCR beta repertoires in many tissues obtained from research autopsies of patients with and without GVHD, and also in mouse models of GVHD. On the human side, the study was prospective and observational, with no blinding or randomization.

CDR1 and CDR2, looked up from the germline V gene (reference sequence), are LGHNA and YNLKQL. V and J are trimmed by 4 bases and 2 bases, and the gene matches miss 2 bases of the junction. Reading from cysteine to phenylalanine, the CDR3 counts 14 amino acids. Of the CDR3's DNA, 39 bases were read; they are in frame from base 1. About this clone: What this receptor recognizes is not known. Gene names and germline sequences refer to the mouse in this case. The read ends 1 residue before the CDR3 terminus; that terminus is restored from the germline J gene.

The meaning of the sample's time point label: mouse harvest day 7 after allogeneic transplant. Each mouse graft, delivered by tail vein injection, combined 10^6 splenic CD5+ T cells with 10^7 T-cell-depleted bone marrow cells. A major MHC-mismatch B6 (H2b) into BALB/c (H2d) model was used to model mouse GVHD, and tissues were profiled at day 7 or 14. Mouse tissues and retro-orbital blood were harvested on day 7 or 14 post-transplant using separate sterile tools per animal; livers were flushed beforehand. Before genomic DNA was isolated with the DNeasy Blood & Tissue Kit, mouse tissues were minced with razor blades in buffered saline. Receptor libraries were prepared by the immunoSEQ multiplex PCR assay. Adaptive Biotechnologies performed TCRbeta CDR3 sequencing at survey depth and reported CDR3 sequences, V/J genes, productive frequency, and template counts. Amplification of TCR beta CDR3 regions started from genomic DNA instead of RNA. The published analysis was carried out like this. Jensen-Shannon divergence served to quantify pairwise repertoire overlap between tissues, with 0 meaning identical and 1 meaning complete divergence. Tissues were grouped by single-linkage agglomerative hierarchical clustering of pairwise JSD values, and the clustering results were shown as dendrograms. GLIPH2 was applied to all patient samples using simulation_depth 1000, kmer_min_depth 3, and cdr3_length_cutoff 8, and only groups with more than two unique CDR3s were retained. A standardized tissue-overlap score extrapolated Jaccard GLIPH-group overlap across patients to a standard repertoire size of 1000 clones. To look at how diversity was associated with clinical or experimental variables, linear mixed-effect models were used, with tissue treated as a fixed effect and individual treated as a random effect. This is the immuneACCESS table as TCRdb keeps it, with only in-frame sequences that have V and J called. A part of the clones is gone; compared with another copy, unresolved V genes explain less than half, and the rest is unexplained. Clone size and the V and J calls come from that table; the DNA yielded D and trimming. The sample table holds about 9,000 clones, of which 45% were seen once. In total, the top ten clones hold 6.5% to 9% of the sample.

Overall study results and their limits: Within patients, how anatomically similar the tissues were was a key factor in shaping TCR repertoire composition, regardless of disease or transplant status. Only a few T cell clones appeared in more than one patient, yet motif-based clustering showed tissue-specific repertoire signatures that were shared between patients. A small and clinically heterogeneous patient cohort was studied, and sampling depth was acknowledged as a limitation. The study did not establish which tissue TCRs were alloreactive or antigen-specific, and some clones may have been host cells that persisted. In both patients and mice, T cells from blood and spleen covered only a limited part of the TCR repertoire found in tissues.

This chain joins TRBV5 to TRBJ1-3, with 7 junctional bases fitting TRBD1. This receptor was obtained from a female BALB/c mouse given C57BL/6 T cells with graft-versus-host disease after an allogeneic hematopoietic cell transplant. Input material: gut tissue. The encoded CDR3 is CASSPTGTGNTLYF. The CDR3 DNA, read in part, is TGTGCCAGCAGCCCGACAGGGACTGGAAATACGCTCTAT.